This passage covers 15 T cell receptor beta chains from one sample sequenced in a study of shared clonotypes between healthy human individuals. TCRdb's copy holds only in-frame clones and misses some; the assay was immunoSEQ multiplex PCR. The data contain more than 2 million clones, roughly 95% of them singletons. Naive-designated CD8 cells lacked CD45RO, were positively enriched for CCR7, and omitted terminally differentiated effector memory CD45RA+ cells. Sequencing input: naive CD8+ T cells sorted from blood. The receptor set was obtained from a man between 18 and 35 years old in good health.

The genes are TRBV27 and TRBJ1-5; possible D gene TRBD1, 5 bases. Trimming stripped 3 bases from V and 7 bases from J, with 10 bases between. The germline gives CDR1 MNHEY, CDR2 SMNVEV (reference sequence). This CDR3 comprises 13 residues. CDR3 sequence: CASSLGRVQPQHF. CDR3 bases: TGTGCCAGCAGTTTGGGCAGGGTACAGCCCCAGCATTTT.

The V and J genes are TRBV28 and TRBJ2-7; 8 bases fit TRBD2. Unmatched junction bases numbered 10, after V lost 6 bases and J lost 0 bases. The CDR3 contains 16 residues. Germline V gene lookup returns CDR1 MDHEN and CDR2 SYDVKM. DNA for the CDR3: TGTGCCAGCAGGGGGCGGGGCGGGAGGCTCTCCTACGAGCAGTACTTC. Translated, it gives CASRGRGGRLSYEQYF. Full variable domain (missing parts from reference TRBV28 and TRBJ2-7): DVKVTQSSRYLVKRTGEKVFLECVQDMDHENMFWYRQDPGLGLRLIYFSYDVKMKEKGDIPEGYSVSREKKERFSLILESASTNQTSMYLCASRGRGGRLSYEQYFGPGTRLTVT.

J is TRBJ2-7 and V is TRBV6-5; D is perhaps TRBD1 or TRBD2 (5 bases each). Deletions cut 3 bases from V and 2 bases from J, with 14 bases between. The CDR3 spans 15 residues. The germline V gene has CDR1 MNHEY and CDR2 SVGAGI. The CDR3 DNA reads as TGTGCCAGCAGTTATCTGGGGGACCCTACCTACGAGCAGTACTTC. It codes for CASSYLGDPTYEQYF.

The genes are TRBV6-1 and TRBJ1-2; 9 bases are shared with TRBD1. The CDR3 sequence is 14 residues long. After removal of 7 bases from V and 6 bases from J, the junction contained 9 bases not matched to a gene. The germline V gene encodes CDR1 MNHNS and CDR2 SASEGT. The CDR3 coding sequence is TGTGCCAGCAATCCCGGGACAGGGCGCCATGGCTACACCTTC. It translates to CASNPGTGRHGYTF.

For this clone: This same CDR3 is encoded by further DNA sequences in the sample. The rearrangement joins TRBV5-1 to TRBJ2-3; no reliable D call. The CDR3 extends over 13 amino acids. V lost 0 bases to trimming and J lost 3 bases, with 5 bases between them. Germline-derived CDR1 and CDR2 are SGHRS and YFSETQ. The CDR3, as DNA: TGCGCCAGCAGCTTGGCCGGGACAGATACGCAGTATTTT. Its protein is CASSLAGTDTQYF.

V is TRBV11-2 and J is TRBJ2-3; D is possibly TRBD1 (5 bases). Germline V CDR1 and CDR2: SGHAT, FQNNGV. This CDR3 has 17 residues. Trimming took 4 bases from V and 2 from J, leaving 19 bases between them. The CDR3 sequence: CASSSLTGSLATDTQYF. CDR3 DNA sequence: TGTGCCAGCAGCTCGCTCACAGGCAGTCTGGCCACAGATACGCAGTATTTT.

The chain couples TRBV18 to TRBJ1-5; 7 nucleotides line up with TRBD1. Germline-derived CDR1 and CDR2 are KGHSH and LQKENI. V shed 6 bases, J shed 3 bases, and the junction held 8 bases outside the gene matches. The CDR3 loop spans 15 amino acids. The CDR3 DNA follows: TGTGCCAGCTCGTCCCGGGACAGATCCAATCAGCCCCAGCATTTT. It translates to CASSSRDRSNQPQHF.

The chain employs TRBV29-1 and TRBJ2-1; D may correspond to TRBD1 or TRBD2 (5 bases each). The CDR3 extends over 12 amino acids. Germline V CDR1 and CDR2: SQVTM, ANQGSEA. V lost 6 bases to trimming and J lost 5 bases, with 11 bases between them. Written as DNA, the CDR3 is TGCAGCGTCGGGACGGCTCACAATGAGCAGTTCTTC. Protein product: CSVGTAHNEQFF.

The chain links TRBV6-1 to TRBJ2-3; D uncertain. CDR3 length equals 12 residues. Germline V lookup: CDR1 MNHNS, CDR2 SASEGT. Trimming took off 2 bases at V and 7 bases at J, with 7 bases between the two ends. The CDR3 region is CASSESSNTQYF. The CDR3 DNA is TGTGCCAGCAGTGAATCGTCTAATACGCAGTATTTT.

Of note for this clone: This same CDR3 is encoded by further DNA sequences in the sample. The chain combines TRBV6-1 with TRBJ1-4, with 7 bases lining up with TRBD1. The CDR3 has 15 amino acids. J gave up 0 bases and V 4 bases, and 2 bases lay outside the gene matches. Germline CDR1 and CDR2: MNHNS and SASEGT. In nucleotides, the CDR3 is TGTGCCAGCAGTGGACAGGGATCAACTAATGAAAAACTGTTTTTT. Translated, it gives CASSGQGSTNEKLFF.

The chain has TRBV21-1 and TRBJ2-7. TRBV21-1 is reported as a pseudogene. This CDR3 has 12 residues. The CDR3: CASSARFYEQYF. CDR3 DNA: TGTGCCAGCAGCGCCCGCTTCTACGAGCAGTACTTC.

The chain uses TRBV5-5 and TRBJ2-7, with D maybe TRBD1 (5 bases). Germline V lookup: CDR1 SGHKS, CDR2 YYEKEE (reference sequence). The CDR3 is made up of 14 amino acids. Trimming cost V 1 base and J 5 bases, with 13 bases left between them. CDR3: CASSLFMGLHEQYF. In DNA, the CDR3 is TGTGCCAGCAGCTTGTTCATGGGGCTTCACGAGCAGTACTTC.

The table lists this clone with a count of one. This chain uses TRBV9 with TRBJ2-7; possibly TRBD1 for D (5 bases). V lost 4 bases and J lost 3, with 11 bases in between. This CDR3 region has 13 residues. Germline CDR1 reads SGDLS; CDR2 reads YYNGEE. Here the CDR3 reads CASSPPDSYEQYF. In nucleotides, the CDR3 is TGTGCCAGCAGCCCCCCTGACAGCTACGAGCAGTACTTC.

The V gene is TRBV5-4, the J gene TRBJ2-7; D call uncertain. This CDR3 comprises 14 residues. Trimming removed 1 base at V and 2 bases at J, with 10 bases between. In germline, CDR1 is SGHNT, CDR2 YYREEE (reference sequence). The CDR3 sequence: CASSLPGVTYEQYF. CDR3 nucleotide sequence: TGTGCCAGCAGCTTGCCTGGGGTTACCTACGAGCAGTACTTC. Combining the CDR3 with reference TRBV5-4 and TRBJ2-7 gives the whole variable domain ETGVTQSPTHLIKTRGQQVTLRCSSQSGHNTVSWYQQALGQGPQFIFQYYREEENGRGNFPPRFSGLQFPNYSSELNVNALELDDSALYLCASSLPGVTYEQYFGPGTRLTVT.

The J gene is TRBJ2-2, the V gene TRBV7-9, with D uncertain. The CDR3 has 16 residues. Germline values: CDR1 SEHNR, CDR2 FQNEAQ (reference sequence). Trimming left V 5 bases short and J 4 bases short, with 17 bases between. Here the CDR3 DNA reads TGTGCCAGCAGCCAAAATAAGTGGGCTGGCACCGGGGAGCTGTTTTTT. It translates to CASSQNKWAGTGELFF.